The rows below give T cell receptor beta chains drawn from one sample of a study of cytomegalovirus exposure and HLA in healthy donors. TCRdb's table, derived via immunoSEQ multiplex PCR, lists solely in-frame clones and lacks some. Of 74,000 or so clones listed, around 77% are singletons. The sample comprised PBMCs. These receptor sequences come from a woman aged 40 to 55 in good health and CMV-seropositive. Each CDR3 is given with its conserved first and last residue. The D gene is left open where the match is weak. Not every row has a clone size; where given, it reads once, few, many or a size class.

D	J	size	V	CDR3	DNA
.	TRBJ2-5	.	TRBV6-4	CASSDSEGRGGEETQYF	TGTGCCAGCAGTGACTCTGAGGGCAGGGGAGGGGAAGAGACCCAGTACTTC
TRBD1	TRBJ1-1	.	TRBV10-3	CAIRPGQGVLVNTEAFF	TGTGCCATCAGACCGGGACAGGGGGTACTTGTGAACACTGAAGCTTTCTTT
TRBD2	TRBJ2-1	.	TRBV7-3	CASSVTSGGLNNEQFF	TGTGCCAGCAGCGTGACTAGCGGGGGGCTAAATAATGAGCAGTTCTTC
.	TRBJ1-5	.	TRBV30	CAWSVWGGRGPQHF	TGTGCCTGGAGTGTCTGGGGGGGACGAGGGCCCCAGCATTTT
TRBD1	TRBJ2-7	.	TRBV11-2	CASSGRDRGKYEQYF	TGTGCCAGCAGCGGGAGGGACAGGGGAAAGTACGAGCAGTACTTC
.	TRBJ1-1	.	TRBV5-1	CASSLAGDKENTEAFF	TGCGCCAGCAGCTTGGCGGGAGATAAAGAGAACACTGAAGCTTTCTTT
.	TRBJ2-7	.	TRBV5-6	CASSLLTPEAEQYF	TGTGCCAGCAGCTTGTTAACCCCCGAAGCGGAGCAGTACTTC
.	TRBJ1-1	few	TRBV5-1	CASRSGQSEAFF	TGCGCCAGCAGATCCGGACAGTCTGAAGCTTTCTTT
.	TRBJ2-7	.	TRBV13	CASSLCLGCEQYF	TGTGCCAGCAGCCTATGCCTCGGTTGCGAGCAGTACTTC
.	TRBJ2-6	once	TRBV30	CAWSSGAGANVLTF	TGTGCCTGGAGTTCGGGAGCTGGGGCCAACGTCCTGACTTTC
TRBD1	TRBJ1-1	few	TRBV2	CASEQGGWTEAFF	TGTGCCAGCGAACAGGGGGGATGGACTGAAGCTTTCTTT
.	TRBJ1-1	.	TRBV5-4	CASSLGPTGLGAFF	TGTGCCAGCAGCTTGGGGCCGACAGGACTTGGAGCTTTCTTT
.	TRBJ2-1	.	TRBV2	CASQGVRGGTYNEQFF	TGTGCCAGCCAAGGAGTCCGCGGGGGCACCTACAATGAGCAGTTCTTC
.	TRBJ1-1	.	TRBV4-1	CASSPGKGVFNTEAFF	TGCGCCAGCAGCCCCGGAAAGGGGGTCTTTAACACTGAAGCTTTCTTT
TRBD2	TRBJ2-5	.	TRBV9	CASSDGLAAYQETQYF	TGTGCCAGCAGCGACGGACTAGCGGCCTATCAAGAGACCCAGTACTTC
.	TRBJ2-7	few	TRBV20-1	CSARQVYEQYF	TGCAGTGCTAGACAGGTCTACGAGCAGTACTTC
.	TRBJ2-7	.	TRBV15	CATSREAAGRAYEQYF	TGTGCCACCAGCAGAGAGGCGGCAGGGCGAGCCTACGAGCAGTACTTC
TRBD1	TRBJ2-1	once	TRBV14	CASSGPRILGQGAYNEQFF	TGTGCCAGCAGCGGTCCAAGAATCCTGGGACAGGGAGCCTACAATGAGCAGTTCTTC
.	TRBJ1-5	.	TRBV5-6	CASSFRGGDQPQHF	TGTGCCAGCAGCTTCCGGGGGGGGGATCAGCCCCAGCATTTT
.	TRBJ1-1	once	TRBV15	CATSLFRGANTEAFF	TGTGCCACCAGTCTCTTCAGGGGCGCGAACACTGAAGCTTTCTTT
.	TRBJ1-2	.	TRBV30	CAWRFTVGGYTF	TGTGCCTGGAGATTTACAGTTGGGGGCTACACCTTC
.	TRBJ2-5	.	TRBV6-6	CASRSTEGGTKQTQYF	TGTGCCAGCAGATCCACCGAGGGAGGTACAAAGCAGACCCAGTACTTC
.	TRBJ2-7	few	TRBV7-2	CASSLYREGYEQYF	TGTGCCAGCAGCTTATACAGGGAGGGCTACGAGCAGTACTTC
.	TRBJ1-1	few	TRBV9	CASSVAGQLNTEAFF	TGTGCCAGCAGCGTAGCTGGACAACTGAACACTGAAGCTTTCTTT
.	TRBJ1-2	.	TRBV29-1	CSVEPGSYGYTF	TGCAGCGTCGAACCGGGATCCTATGGCTACACCTTC
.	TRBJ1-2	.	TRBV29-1	CSAPRGSRAYGYTF	TGCAGCGCTCCCCGGGGAAGCAGAGCCTATGGCTACACCTTC
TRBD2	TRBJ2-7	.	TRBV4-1	CASSHSGSSYEQYF	TGCGCCAGCAGCCATAGCGGGAGCTCCTACGAGCAGTACTTC
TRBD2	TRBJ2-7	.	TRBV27	CASSFGGSISEQYF	TGTGCCAGCAGTTTCGGGGGGTCTATTAGCGAGCAGTACTTC
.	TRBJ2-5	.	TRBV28	CASSLGPWETQYF	TGTGCCAGCAGTTTAGGGCCGTGGGAGACCCAGTACTTC
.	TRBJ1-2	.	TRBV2	CASQYEGTAGTYGYTF	TGTGCCAGTCAGTATGAGGGTACAGCCGGTACCTATGGCTACACCTTC
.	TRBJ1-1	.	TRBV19	CASSYPAPNTEAFF	TGTGCCAGTAGCTACCCCGCCCCGAACACTGAAGCTTTCTTT
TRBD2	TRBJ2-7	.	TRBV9	CASSVSLAASSYEQYF	TGTGCCAGCAGCGTCTCACTAGCGGCGAGCTCCTACGAGCAGTACTTC
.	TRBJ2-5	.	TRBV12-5	CASGSLDSSRDF	TGTGCTAGTGGTTCCCTGGACAGCTCCCGTGACTTC
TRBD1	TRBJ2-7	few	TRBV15	CATSRDRVSVGYEQYF	TGTGCCACCAGCAGGGACAGGGTGTCGGTGGGCTACGAGCAGTACTTC
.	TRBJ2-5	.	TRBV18	CASSPYREGETQYF	TGTGCCAGCTCACCTTACAGGGAAGGGGAGACCCAGTACTTC
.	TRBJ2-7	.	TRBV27	CASSRGTAFEQYF	TGTGCAAGCTCAAGGGGAACTGCTTTTGAGCAGTACTTC
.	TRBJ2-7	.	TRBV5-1	CASSLGTANEQYF	TGCGCCAGCAGCTTGGGGACAGCCAACGAGCAGTACTTC
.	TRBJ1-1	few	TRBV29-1	CSVDILGALNTEAFF	TGCAGCGTTGACATCTTGGGGGCCTTGAACACTGAAGCTTTCTTT
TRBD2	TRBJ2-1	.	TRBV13	CASSLTSGGAGWNEQFF	TGTGCCAGCAGCTTAACGAGCGGGGGGGCCGGTTGGAATGAGCAGTTCTTC
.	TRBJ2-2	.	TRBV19	CASSMRLTGELFF	TGTGCCAGTAGTATGCGGCTCACCGGGGAGCTGTTTTTT
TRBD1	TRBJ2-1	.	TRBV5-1	CASSSALTGFNEQFF	TGCGCCAGCAGCTCGGCTTTGACAGGGTTCAATGAGCAGTTCTTC
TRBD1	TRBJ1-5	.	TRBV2	CASSEGQGGYQPQHF	TGTGCCAGCAGTGAAGGACAGGGGGGGTATCAGCCCCAGCATTTT
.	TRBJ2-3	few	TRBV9	CASSLRLGADTQYF	TGTGCCAGCAGCCTCCGACTAGGGGCAGATACGCAGTATTTT
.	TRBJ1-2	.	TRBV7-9	CASSPGANYGYTF	TGTGCCAGCAGCCCTGGAGCCAACTATGGCTACACCTTC
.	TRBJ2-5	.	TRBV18	CASSPGSRETQYF	TGTGCCAGCTCACCAGGGAGTCGAGAGACCCAGTACTTC
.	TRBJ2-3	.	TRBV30	CAWTMTTAGAPRDTQYF	TGTGCCTGGACAATGACTACTGCGGGGGCCCCCCGGGATACGCAGTATTTT